A single sample is the source of the 25 T cell receptor beta chains below, sequenced in a study of regulatory T cells in long-lasting Graves disease. Indicated time point: newly diagnosed GD, antithyroid drugs for less than 3 months. PBMC-extracted RNA yielded the TCR library. Arm-PCR with iRepertoire HTBI primers amplified the CDR3 regions for these TCR beta libraries. TCRdb recomputed calls from the multiplex PCR reads with MiXCR, one row per CDR3 protein. The data hold 370,000 or so distinct CDR3 sequences, with 15% to 20% observed a single time. The sample was also linked to a second study, of T cells in Graves' hyperthyroidism and ophthalmopathy.

The sequenced sample was peripheral blood mononuclear cells (PBMCs), obtained at new diagnosis, from a patient treated with antithyroid drugs. The receptors shown here come from a woman aged 18-30 years with Graves disease.

A few counts support this clonotype. This chain connects TRBV15 to TRBJ1-6; D may be TRBD1 (5 bases). The CDR3 runs to 16 residues. Trimming took 0 bases from V and 8 from J, leaving 14 bases between them. Per germline, CDR1 LNHNV and CDR2 YYDKDF (reference sequence). This CDR3 is CATSRDKTPGDSPLHF. The DNA for the CDR3 is TGTGCCACCAGCAGAGATAAGACGCCGGGGGATTCACCCCTCCACTTT.

A few counts support this clonotype. V usage is TRBV6-5 and J usage is TRBJ1-6, with 7 positions matching TRBD1. CDR1 is MNHEY, CDR2 SVGAGI, per germline. Trimming took 2 bases from V and 2 from J; bases not matched to a gene: 6. The CDR3 is 17 amino acids. CDR3 amino acids: CASSYGTVSAYNSPLHF. DNA of the CDR3: TGTGCCAGCAGTTACGGGACAGTATCGGCCTATAATTCACCCCTCCACTTT.

The rearrangement links TRBV4-1 to TRBJ2-5; maybe TRBD2 (6 bases). CDR3 length: 13 residues. Germline assignment: CDR1 MGHRA and CDR2 YSYEKL. Trimming took 3 bases from V and 5 from J, leaving 10 bases between them. CDR3 sequence: CASSHSSDETQYF. CDR3 coding DNA: TGCGCCAGCAGCCATTCTAGCGATGAGACCCAGTACTTC.

The gene calls are TRBV20-1 and TRBJ2-5; 8 nucleotides match TRBD2. CDR1 and CDR2 from the germline V gene are DFQATT and SNEGSKA (reference sequence). Germline trimming cut 4 bases from V and 3 bases from J; bases unmatched to any gene: 16. This CDR3 is 17 amino acids long. Here the CDR3 DNA reads TGCAGTGCTACCCTACCGAGAGGAATAGCGGGGAAAGAGACCCAGTACTTC. Its translation: CSATLPRGIAGKETQYF.

This clonotype was counted ten times or more. The CDR3 is CASSTWGQPQHF. CDR3 bases: TGTGCCAGCAGTACGTGGGGTCAGCCCCAGCATTTT. The chain uses TRBV13 and TRBJ1-5, with unresolved D. The CDR3 consists of 12 residues. CDR1 is PRHDT and CDR2 is FYEKMQ in the germline V gene (reference sequence). V shed 6 bases and J shed 6 bases, with 9 bases lying between them.

This clonotype came up many times. The V gene is TRBV18, the J gene TRBJ2-3; 12 bases fit TRBD2. There are 16 residues in the CDR3. Germline V lookup: CDR1 KGHSH, CDR2 LQKENI. The V and J ends lost 3 bases and 4 bases, in that order; junction bases with no gene match: 5. In DNA form, the CDR3 reads TGTGCCAGCTCACCGACTAGCGGGAGTTTATCAGATACGCAGTATTTT. As protein: CASSPTSGSLSDTQYF.

In this sample, this clonotype turned up many times. The gene calls are TRBV28 and TRBJ2-7, with unresolved D. The CDR3 runs 12 residues. V was pared by 6 bases and J by 5 bases, with 11 bases between. The V gene's germline CDR1 is MDHEN and CDR2 SYDVKM. The CDR3 DNA reads TGTGCCAGCAGCCCGGTGACAAACGAGCAGTACTTC. Its protein is CASSPVTNEQYF. The full variable domain, in which reference TRBV28 and TRBJ2-7 provide the parts outside the CDR3, is DVKVTQSSRYLVKRTGEKVFLECVQDMDHENMFWYRQDPGLGLRLIYFSYDVKMKEKGDIPEGYSVSREKKERFSLILESASTNQTSMYLCASSPVTNEQYFGPGTRLTVT.

This clonotype came up many times. The chain is built from TRBV11-2 and TRBJ2-7; 8 bases agree with TRBD1. CDR1 and CDR2 (germline): SGHAT, FQNNGV. The CDR3 runs 15 residues. V shed 5 bases, J shed 0 bases, and the junction held 6 bases outside the gene matches. The CDR3 bases are TGTGCCAGCAGCGTAGGGGACAGGAGCTCCTACGAGCAGTACTTC. Translating it yields CASSVGDRSSYEQYF.

This clonotype occurred a few times. The chain combines TRBV2 with TRBJ2-4; possible D gene TRBD1, 6 bases. The V end lost 6 bases, the J end lost 0 bases, and 12 bases lay between the germline ends. The length of the CDR3 is 15 residues. The germline CDR1 and CDR2 sequences are SNHLY and FYNNEI. The CDR3 region is CASSLPGVAKNIQYF. The CDR3 coding sequence is TGTGCCAGCAGCCTCCCAGGGGTAGCCAAAAACATTCAGTACTTC. Based on the CDR3 plus reference TRBV2 and TRBJ2-4, the full variable domain is EPEVTQTPSHQVTQMGQEVILRCVPISNHLYFYWYRQILGQKVEFLVSFYNNEISEKSEIFDDQFSVERPDGSNFTLKIRSTKLEDSAMYFCASSLPGVAKNIQYFGAGTRLSVL.

This clonotype was detected a few times. The CDR3 does not close with the conserved phenylalanine or tryptophan, likely indicating a read error. This chain links TRBV2 with TRBJ1-5, with D perhaps TRBD1 (5 bases). The CDR3 covers 14 residues. CDR1 is SNHLY, CDR2 FYNNEI, per germline. V dropped 5 bases and J dropped 4 bases, with 12 bases sitting between them. Here the CDR3 DNA reads TGTGCCAGCAGTCCGGGACGACGGAATCAGCCCCAGCATTCT. Translating gives CASSPGRRNQPQHS.

This clonotype has just a few counts. A much larger clone lies a single base off, so this may be a read error. This CDR3 is missing its conserved last phenylalanine or tryptophan, likely due to a read error. The chain recombines TRBV3-1 with TRBJ2-1; a possible D gene is TRBD1 (5 bases). V shed 8 bases and J shed 7 bases, with 12 bases lying between them. Germline-derived CDR1 and CDR2 are LGHDT and YNNKEL (reference sequence). The CDR3 runs to 12 residues. CDR3 region: CASGAGKNEQFV. The CDR3 DNA follows: TGTGCCAGCGGCGCAGGGAAGAATGAGCAGTTCGTC.

There are many counts of this clonotype. The CDR3 sequence: CASSGPGTDYTDTQYF. CDR3 in DNA: TGTGCCAGCAGCGGCCCTGGGACGGATTACACAGATACGCAGTATTTT. The chain has TRBV7-6 and TRBJ2-3, with D possibly called TRBD1 or TRBD2 (5 bases each). Per germline, CDR1 SGHVS and CDR2 FNYEAQ. The V end was cut by 5 bases, the J end by 2 bases, with 17 bases between. This CDR3 region has 16 residues.

This clonotype was detected a few times. The chain combines TRBV6-2 or TRBV6-3 with TRBJ1-5; D possibly corresponds to TRBD1 (5 bases). Germline CDR1 reads MNHEY; CDR2 reads SVGEGT. The length of the CDR3 is 14 residues. The V and J ends lost 2 bases and 2 bases respectively, with 7 bases between them. CDR3 amino acids: CASSYDSGNQPQHF. Here the CDR3 DNA reads TGTGCCAGCAGTTACGACAGCGGCAATCAGCCCCAGCATTTT.

This clonotype was seen repeatedly, ten times or more. This chain connects TRBV12-3 or TRBV12-4 to TRBJ1-2; no firm D call. This CDR3 region has 13 residues. V dropped 6 bases and J dropped 2 bases, with 10 bases sitting between them. Here the CDR3 DNA reads TGTGCCAGCAGCCGTCAACCAAACTATGGCTACACCTTC. It encodes CASSRQPNYGYTF.

Ten or more counts support this clonotype. V usage is TRBV12-3 or TRBV12-4 and J usage is TRBJ2-7; TRBD1 matches 10 bases. Unmatched junction bases numbered 9, after V lost 7 bases and J lost 6 bases. CDR3 length: 14 amino acids. CDR3 region: CASKTGTGVGEQYF. In nucleotides, the CDR3 is TGTGCCAGCAAAACCGGGACAGGGGTTGGCGAGCAGTACTTC.

This chain joins TRBV5-5 and TRBJ1-4; 7 bases are a match to TRBD1. V dropped 10 bases and J dropped 6; count of bases not matched to a gene: 12. This CDR3 contains 14 residues. The germline V gene encodes CDR1 SGHKS and CDR2 YYEKEE (reference sequence). In DNA, the CDR3 is TGTGCCGGCGGACCCGGGACAGCGGATGAAAAACTGTTTTTT. Translation gives CAGGPGTADEKLFF.

This clonotype appeared many times. V usage is TRBV2 and J usage is TRBJ2-1; 14 nucleotides agree with TRBD2. Germline trimming cut 6 bases from V and 10 bases from J; bases unmatched to any gene: 8. Germline V CDR1 and CDR2: SNHLY, FYNNEI. This CDR3 comprises 15 residues. Here the CDR3 DNA reads TGTGCCAGCAGACCCCGACTAGCGGGGGGGCGGGAGCAGTTCTTC. It encodes CASRPRLAGGREQFF.

A few counts support this clonotype. This chain uses TRBV19 with TRBJ1-2; D is undetermined. Trimming stripped 5 bases from V and 7 bases from J, with 14 bases between. Germline assignment: CDR1 LNHDA and CDR2 SQIVND (reference sequence). The CDR3 runs to 13 residues. CDR3 protein: CASSQRTLSGYTF. The CDR3 DNA reads TGTGCCAGTAGTCAACGGACTCTATCTGGCTACACCTTC.

This clonotype was counted many times. This chain links TRBV12-3 or TRBV12-4 with TRBJ2-5, with D perhaps matching TRBD2 (5 bases). The V and J ends lost 2 bases and 7 bases respectively, with 5 bases between them. The CDR3 runs to 11 residues. CDR3 amino acids: CASSLRGTQYF. The CDR3 DNA reads TGTGCCAGCAGTTTACGGGGGACCCAGTACTTC.

The V gene is TRBV7-3, the J gene TRBJ2-2; tentative D call: TRBD2 (6 bases). Germline V gives CDR1 SGHTA, CDR2 FQGTGA. With 6 bases removed from V and 8 bases from J, the gap between germline ends came to 22 bases. The CDR3 consists of 16 residues. Here the CDR3 DNA reads TGTGCCAGCAGTCCCGCGCTCGGGGGATTTTCGGGGGAGCTGTTTTTT. Amino acid sequence: CASSPALGGFSGELFF.

The table lists this clonotype with many counts. The chain links TRBV28 to TRBJ2-7, with D tentatively TRBD1 (5 bases). This CDR3 has 15 residues. The germline V gene has CDR1 MDHEN and CDR2 SYDVKM. The V gene lost 3 bases and the J gene lost 2 bases, with 14 bases spanning the gap. The CDR3 protein is CASSLAGSRTYEQYF. The CDR3 coding sequence is TGTGCCAGCAGTTTGGCAGGGTCAAGGACCTACGAGCAGTACTTC.

This clonotype showed up just a few times. The V call is TRBV5-1, the J call TRBJ2-2; TRBD1 matches 7 bases. The CDR3 has 16 residues. CDR1 is SGHRS, CDR2 YFSETQ, per germline. Losses at the gene ends were 4 bases for V and 5 bases for J; bases not matched to a gene: 11. The CDR3 nucleotides are TGCGCCAGCAGCCATGAAGGACAGGTGGGGACCGGGGAGCTGTTTTTT. Its translation is CASSHEGQVGTGELFF.

This clonotype was picked up many times. The J gene is TRBJ2-1, the V gene TRBV29-1; no clear D. The length of the CDR3 is 15 residues. Germline CDR1 SQVTM, CDR2 ANQGSEA. The germline V and J ends were trimmed by 5 bases and 4 bases, with 18 bases remaining between them. The CDR3 nucleotides read TGCAGCGTTACCGAGACACCGAACTTATACAATGAGCAGTTCTTC. It encodes CSVTETPNLYNEQFF.

This clonotype showed up just once. The V gene is TRBV5-4, the J gene TRBJ2-1; D possibly corresponds to TRBD1 (5 bases). Trimming removed 4 bases from V and 9 bases from J, with 11 bases in between. CDR1 and CDR2 from the germline V gene are SGHNT and YYREEE (reference sequence). The CDR3 contains 12 residues. The CDR3 loop reads CASSETEGEQFF. The CDR3 nucleotides read TGTGCCAGCAGCGAGACAGAAGGTGAGCAGTTCTTC.

V is TRBV14 and J is TRBJ1-4; the D gene is possibly TRBD1 (5 bases). The CDR3 runs 13 residues. CDR1 and CDR2 from the germline V gene are SGHDN and FVKESK. The ends were cut back, 4 bases at V and 8 bases at J, with 11 bases in the middle. The CDR3 sequence: CASSRGSREKLFF. CDR3 coding DNA: TGTGCCAGCAGCCGGGGGTCAAGAGAAAAACTGTTTTTT.